Each of the 32 T cell receptor beta chains below was sequenced from the same sample in a study of T cell responses to AZD1222 COVID-19 vaccine. Repertoires were generated with immunoSEQ multiplex PCR, while TCRdb's copy carries only in-frame clones and drops some. This sample has around 150,000 clones, with 90% found just once. The specimen was peripheral blood, collected 28 days after the second AZD1222 dose. All receptors come from an adult who received the AZD1222 COVID-19 vaccine.

This rearrangement joins TRBV7-3 to TRBJ1-2; a possible D gene is TRBD1 (5 bases). Germline-derived CDR1 and CDR2 are SGHTA and FQGTGA. This CDR3 has 13 amino acids. V dropped 5 bases and J dropped 8 bases, with 15 bases sitting between them. CDR3 DNA sequence: TGTGCCAGCAGCCCAAACGGACAAGTCGGCTACACCTTC. Its protein is CASSPNGQVGYTF.

This clone occurred once. The rearrangement links TRBV5-1 to TRBJ2-5; D unclear. V was pared by 4 bases and J by 3 bases, with 28 bases between. Germline lookup yields CDR1 SGHRS and CDR2 YFSETQ. The CDR3 is 19 amino acids. CDR3 DNA sequence: TGCGCCAGCAGCCCCCCGCCCAGCGTCCAGAGACCTTGGGAAGAGACCCAGTACTTC. Translated: CASSPPPSVQRPWEETQYF.

The chain carries TRBV4-2 and TRBJ2-2; TRBD2 matches at 7 bases. J gave up 7 bases and V 0 bases, and 5 bases lay outside the gene matches. The length of the CDR3 is 15 residues. Germline CDR1 LGHNA, CDR2 YNFKEQ. The CDR3 here is CASSQDGGSDGELFF. CDR3 nucleotides: TGTGCCAGCAGCCAAGACGGGGGGTCAGACGGGGAGCTGTTTTTT.

The chain uses TRBV5-1 and TRBJ1-5; maybe TRBD1 (6 bases). Germline CDR1 is SGHRS and CDR2 is YFSETQ. The V and J ends lost 1 base and 3 bases respectively, with 11 bases between them. The CDR3 extends over 15 amino acids. The CDR3 nucleotides are TGCGCCAGCAGCTTGACAGGGAAGACCAATCAGCCCCAGCATTTT. Translated: CASSLTGKTNQPQHF.

The chain joins TRBV20-1 to TRBJ2-1; D not resolved. With 5 bases removed from V and 8 bases from J, the gap between germline ends came to 10 bases. CDR1 and CDR2 from the germline V gene are DFQATT and SNEGSKA (reference sequence). The CDR3 length is 11 residues. The DNA of the CDR3 is TGCAGTGCTCCCCAGAGCTATGAGCAGTTCTTC. Translation: CSAPQSYEQFF.

The chain links TRBV3-1 (or the pseudogene TRBV3-2) to TRBJ1-4; no firm D call. V lost 1 base to trimming and J lost 8 bases, with 8 bases between them. Germline V CDR1 and CDR2: LGHDT, YNNKEL (reference sequence). This CDR3 has 13 residues. The chain's CDR3 is CASSQVASEKLFF. CDR3 DNA: TGTGCCAGCAGCCAAGTGGCTAGCGAAAAACTGTTTTTT.

The chain uses TRBV28 and TRBJ2-1, with TRBD1 matching over 11 bases. The length of the CDR3 is 13 residues. Trimming removed 6 bases from V and 16 bases from J; junction bases left unmatched: 11. Germline lookup yields CDR1 MDHEN and CDR2 SYDVKM. CDR3: CASSRPWTGGFFF. The CDR3 nucleotides are TGTGCCAGCAGCCGACCTTGGACAGGGGGCTTCTTCTTC.

The chain is built from TRBV5-4 and TRBJ1-2, with D uncertain. CDR1 and CDR2 from the germline V gene are SGHNT and YYREEE (reference sequence). With 0 bases removed from V and 7 bases from J, the gap between germline ends came to 10 bases. The CDR3 sequence is 13 residues long. CDR3: CASSLVGTSGYTF. CDR3 bases: TGTGCCAGCAGCTTGGTGGGCACGTCTGGCTACACCTTC.

This chain uses TRBV19 with TRBJ2-5; D gene uncertain. Deletions cut 5 bases from V and 2 bases from J, with 9 bases between. The CDR3 consists of 13 residues. The germline gives CDR1 LNHDA, CDR2 SQIVND (reference sequence). CDR3 amino acids: CASSDQAQETQYF. The CDR3 DNA reads as TGTGCCAGTAGTGATCAAGCACAAGAGACCCAGTACTTC.

This chain joins TRBV18 and TRBJ1-5, with D uncertain. The V gene lost 2 bases and the J gene lost 5 bases, with 7 bases spanning the gap. CDR1 and CDR2 from the germline V gene are KGHSH and LQKENI. CDR3 length: 13 residues. In nucleotides, the CDR3 is TGTGCCAGCTCACCAGGGGAAGATCAGCCCCAGCATTTT. This translates into CASSPGEDQPQHF.

CDR3 sequence: CASSATGDGNTIYF. DNA of the CDR3: TGTGCCAGCAGCGCGACAGGGGACGGAAACACCATATATTTT. The V and J genes are TRBV5-6 and TRBJ1-3, with 8 nucleotides matching TRBD1. The junction had 4 bases not matched to a gene; V was cut back by 4 bases and J by 4 bases. Germline V lookup: CDR1 SGHDT, CDR2 YYEEEE. The CDR3 runs to 14 residues.

The sample holds a few counts of this clone. The chain recombines TRBV20-1 with TRBJ2-1, with D unresolved. The ends were cut back, 7 bases at V and 9 bases at J, with 4 bases in the middle. The CDR3 runs 8 residues. Germline CDR1 is DFQATT and CDR2 is SNEGSKA (reference sequence). The CDR3 protein is CSVSEQFF. CDR3 bases: TGCAGTGTATCTGAGCAGTTCTTC.

The J gene is TRBJ2-2, the V gene TRBV7-9; a weak D match, TRBD2 (5 bases). The CDR3 has 16 amino acids. Germline CDR1 SEHNR, CDR2 FQNEAQ (reference sequence). The V end was cut by 4 bases, the J end by 2 bases, with 14 bases between. CDR3 coding DNA: TGTGCCAGCAGCTCCATGAGACTAACAAACACCGGGGAGCTGTTTTTT. Residues: CASSSMRLTNTGELFF.

This chain links TRBV6-2 or TRBV6-3 with TRBJ2-4; 10 bases align to TRBD2. In germline, CDR1 is MNHEY, CDR2 SVGEGT. The junction had 11 bases not matched to a gene; V was cut back by 5 bases and J by 13 bases. The CDR3 contains 14 residues. The CDR3 DNA sequence: TGTGCCAGCAGTCTAGCGGGAGTAGTGAGTGGCCAGTACTTC. It yields the protein CASSLAGVVSGQYF.

To note about this clone: The same CDR3 is also encoded by other DNA sequences in this sample. The chain has TRBV19 and TRBJ2-7; D is perhaps TRBD2 (6 bases). This CDR3 is built from 14 residues. Germline lookup yields CDR1 LNHDA and CDR2 SQIVND (reference sequence). V shed 3 bases and J shed 0 bases, with 9 bases lying between them. CDR3 bases: TGTGCCAGTAGTATTCGGGGGTCCTCCTACGAGCAGTACTTC. This encodes CASSIRGSSYEQYF.

This rearrangement joins TRBV6-4 to TRBJ2-2; a weak D match, TRBD2 (5 bases). Germline assignment: CDR1 MRHNA and CDR2 SNTAGT. V gave up 5 bases and J gave up 7 bases, with 11 bases separating them. CDR3 length: 13 residues. CDR3 amino acids: CASSSGRYGELFF. CDR3 in DNA: TGTGCCAGCAGTAGCGGACGGTACGGGGAGCTGTTTTTT.

The chain uses TRBV5-1 and TRBJ2-2, with D perhaps matching TRBD1 (6 bases). Germline-derived CDR1 and CDR2 are SGHRS and YFSETQ. The CDR3 is 15 residues long. V gave up 2 bases and J gave up 0 bases, with 8 bases separating them. The CDR3 protein is CASSFDRTNTGELFF. The CDR3 nucleotides are TGCGCCAGCAGCTTTGACAGGACGAACACCGGGGAGCTGTTTTTT.

The chain recombines TRBV5-1 with TRBJ2-3; no firm D call. The CDR3 is made up of 10 amino acids. V was clipped by 3 bases and J by 14 bases, with 10 bases between them. Germline CDR1 reads SGHRS; CDR2 reads YFSETQ. The CDR3 bases are TGCGCCAGCAGCTACTCCGGCGTGTATTTT. The encoded protein is CASSYSGVYF.

The chain employs TRBV6-6 and TRBJ2-5; 11 nucleotides agree with TRBD2. The germline V gene has CDR1 MNHNY and CDR2 SVGAGI (reference sequence). With 3 bases clipped from V and 3 bases from J, the junction kept 6 bases outside the gene matches. This CDR3 contains 16 residues. The CDR3 coding sequence is TGTGCCAGCAGTTATACTAGCGGGGGCCTTAAAGAGACCCAGTACTTC. It encodes CASSYTSGGLKETQYF.

The rearrangement uses TRBV2 and TRBJ1-2; 9 nucleotides match TRBD1. Germline V CDR1 and CDR2: SNHLY, FYNNEI. Unmatched junction bases numbered 1, after V lost 1 base and J lost 4 bases. This CDR3 comprises 14 residues. The CDR3 bases are TGTGCCAGCAGTGAAGAACAGGGGGCCTATGGCTACACCTTC. Translating gives CASSEEQGAYGYTF.

The chain is built from TRBV13 and TRBJ2-7; TRBD1 is a possible D gene (6 bases). Germline V CDR1 and CDR2: PRHDT, FYEKMQ (reference sequence). This CDR3 spans 13 amino acids. Trimming cost V 7 bases and J 2 bases, with 12 bases left between them. CDR3 sequence (DNA): TGTGCCAGCAAAGGGGGTAGAGCCTACGAGCAGTACTTC. Translated, it gives CASKGGRAYEQYF.

The J gene is TRBJ1-5, the V gene TRBV28, with D perhaps matching TRBD1 (6 bases). Germline CDR1 is MDHEN and CDR2 is SYDVKM. This CDR3 comprises 16 residues. V was clipped by 1 base and J by 4 bases, with 14 bases between them. CDR3 bases: TGTGCCAGCAGTTTATCGCACGGGACACTAAATCAGCCCCAGCATTTT. This translates into CASSLSHGTLNQPQHF.

The rearrangement links TRBV5-1 to TRBJ2-1; TRBD2 agrees at 11 bases. With 7 bases clipped from V and 6 bases from J, the junction kept 12 bases outside the gene matches. Per the germline V gene, CDR1 is SGHRS and CDR2 is YFSETQ. CDR3 length: 16 amino acids. The CDR3 spells CASQPGVAGGGNEQFF. CDR3 nucleotides: TGCGCCAGCCAGCCTGGGGTAGCGGGAGGGGGCAATGAGCAGTTCTTC.

The chain carries TRBV29-1 and TRBJ2-2, with 8 nucleotides matching TRBD1. The trim removed 7 bases at V and 6 bases at J, leaving 4 bases unmatched. Germline V gives CDR1 SQVTM, CDR2 ANQGSEA. The CDR3 runs to 12 residues. The CDR3, as DNA: TGCAGCGCGGACAGGGCCCCCGGGGAGCTGTTTTTT. It yields the protein CSADRAPGELFF.

V gene TRBV12-3 or TRBV12-4 combines with J gene TRBJ2-1; either TRBD1 or TRBD2 may fit D (7 bases each). The CDR3 covers 13 residues. Trimming removed 4 bases at V and 15 bases at J, with 19 bases between. The CDR3 sequence: CASSWASGDSLFF. The CDR3 DNA follows: TGTGCCAGCAGTTGGGCCAGCGGGGACAGCCTGTTCTTC.

V is TRBV5-1 and J is TRBJ1-4; TRBD1 aligns across 7 bases. Germline V gives CDR1 SGHRS, CDR2 YFSETQ. This CDR3 is built from 16 residues. V gave up 4 bases and J gave up 5 bases; unmatched junction bases: 11. The DNA for the CDR3 is TGCGCCAGCAGCGTAGCACCGGGACAGCTAAATGAAAAACTGTTTTTT. This sequence encodes CASSVAPGQLNEKLFF. Together with reference TRBV5-1 and TRBJ1-4, the CDR3 gives the full variable domain: KAGVTQTPRYLIKTRGQQVTLSCSPISGHRSVSWYQQTPGQGLQFLFEYFSETQRNKGNFPGRFSGRQFSNSRSEMNVSTLELGDSALYLCASSVAPGQLNEKLFFGSGTQLSVL.

The V call is TRBV25-1, the J call TRBJ1-6; TRBD1 is a possible D gene (6 bases). CDR3 length: 14 residues. Germline-derived CDR1 and CDR2 are MGHDK and SYGVNS. Deletions cut 4 bases from V and 9 bases from J, with 13 bases between. The CDR3 nucleotides read TGTGCCAGCAGTGCTCGACAGGTCGGTTCACCCCTCCACTTT. Amino acid sequence: CASSARQVGSPLHF.

The chain uses TRBV12-2 and TRBJ2-1; the table gives TRBD2 as D, unverified against the DNA. TRBV12-2 is recorded as a pseudogene. The CDR3 is 16 residues long. The CDR3 DNA sequence: TGTGGGGCAATTAGGCTAGCGGGAGCACCCTACAATGAGCAGTTCTTC. It is translated as CGAIRLAGAPYNEQFF.

The rearrangement uses TRBV29-1 and TRBJ1-1; D is possibly TRBD1 (6 bases). Germline CDR1 is SQVTM and CDR2 is ANQGSEA. Trimming removed 8 bases at V and 0 bases at J, with 13 bases between. This CDR3 has 13 amino acids. The CDR3 nucleotides are TGCAGCCTATCGACAGGCATGAACACTGAAGCTTTCTTT. As protein: CSLSTGMNTEAFF.

This rearrangement joins TRBV18 to TRBJ2-3; no definite D call. The CDR3 loop spans 11 amino acids. The germline CDR1 and CDR2 sequences are KGHSH and LQKENI. V shed 8 bases and J shed 6 bases, with 9 bases lying between them. The CDR3 protein is CASASGDTQYF. In DNA, the CDR3 is TGTGCCAGCGCCTCTGGGGATACGCAGTATTTT.

CDR3: CASSSQQGPLSPLHF. The DNA for the CDR3 is TGTGCCAGCAGCTCTCAACAGGGTCCTCTGTCACCCCTCCACTTT. The chain recombines TRBV6-6 with TRBJ1-6; a weak D match, TRBD1 (6 bases). The CDR3 is 15 residues long. The V gene lost 6 bases and the J gene lost 10 bases, with 19 bases spanning the gap. Germline V gene sequence: CDR1 MNHNY, CDR2 SVGAGI (reference sequence).

This chain uses TRBV28 with TRBJ1-1; D not certain. Germline loops: CDR1 MDHEN, CDR2 SYDVKM. Trimming removed 7 bases at V and 3 bases at J, with 12 bases between. The CDR3 has 13 residues. The DNA for the CDR3 is TGTGCCAGCATCGCGAACCGGTACACTGAAGCTTTCTTT. It yields the protein CASIANRYTEAFF.